The 25 T cell receptor beta chains below come from one sample, sequenced in a study of shared clonotypes between healthy human individuals. Measured with immunoSEQ multiplex PCR; TCRdb has only the in-frame clones, and not every one. The sample lists a few million clones, approximately 96% occurring once. Sequenced material: naive CD4+ T cells sorted from blood. The subset is: CD45RA+ positively selected. The receptors originated from a man aged 18 to 30 in good health.

The rearrangement uses TRBV5-1 and TRBJ2-3; D is unclear. Trimming left V 0 bases short and J 5 bases short, with 7 bases between. The CDR3 runs 13 residues. Germline V gene data show CDR1 as SGHRS and CDR2 as YFSETQ. CDR3 residues: CASSLAAGDTQYF. In DNA, the CDR3 is TGCGCCAGCAGCTTGGCCGCTGGAGATACGCAGTATTTT. The full variable domain, completed using reference TRBV5-1 and TRBJ2-3, is KAGVTQTPRYLIKTRGQQVTLSCSPISGHRSVSWYQQTPGQGLQFLFEYFSETQRNKGNFPGRFSGRQFSNSRSEMNVSTLELGDSALYLCASSLAAGDTQYFGPGTRLTVL.

J is TRBJ2-5 and V is TRBV5-6; D gene uncertain. This CDR3 contains 12 residues. Trimming cost V 1 base and J 5 bases, with 6 bases left between them. CDR1 and CDR2 (germline): SGHDT, YYEEEE. The CDR3: CASSLNLETQYF. CDR3 DNA sequence: TGTGCCAGCAGCTTGAATCTGGAGACCCAGTACTTC.

The V and J genes are TRBV27 and TRBJ2-3; 9 bases line up with TRBD1. The V and J ends lost 6 bases and 4 bases, in that order; junction bases with no gene match: 5. Germline CDR1 reads MNHEY; CDR2 reads SMNVEV (reference sequence). The CDR3 has 14 amino acids. CDR3: CASRMDRGPDTQYF. The DNA for the CDR3 is TGTGCCAGCAGGATGGACAGGGGTCCAGATACGCAGTATTTT.

The genes are TRBV11-2 and TRBJ2-3, with 12 bases matching TRBD2. CDR3 length: 17 residues. Losses at the gene ends were 5 bases for V and 3 bases for J; bases not matched to a gene: 9. CDR1 and CDR2 (germline): SGHAT, FQNNGV. The CDR3 loop is CASSRGLAGTGTDTQYF. CDR3 nucleotide sequence: TGTGCCAGCAGCCGGGGACTAGCGGGTACAGGGACAGATACGCAGTATTTT.

The chain links TRBV18 to TRBJ2-2; 8 nucleotides match TRBD1. The CDR3 loop spans 17 amino acids. CDR1 is KGHSH, CDR2 LQKENI, per germline. V lost 3 bases and J lost 2; bases outside the gene matches: 8. CDR3 DNA sequence: TGTGCCAGCTCACCTCCGACAGGGGCCATCAACACCGGGGAGCTGTTTTTT. Protein sequence: CASSPPTGAINTGELFF. The entire variable domain, with the rest obtained from reference TRBV18 and TRBJ2-2, is as follows: NAGVMQNPRHLVRRRGQEARLRCSPMKGHSHVYWYRQLPEEGLKFMVYLQKENIIDESGMPKERFSAEFPKEGPSILRIQQVVRGDSAAYFCASSPPTGAINTGELFFGEGSRLTVL.

This chain uses TRBV6-5 with TRBJ2-2; D not resolved. V was shortened by 2 bases and J by 0 bases, with 7 bases between the two germline ends. CDR3 length: 15 amino acids. Germline CDR1 reads MNHEY; CDR2 reads SVGAGI. The CDR3 DNA reads TGTGCCAGCAGTTACGAAGGCACGAACACCGGGGAGCTGTTTTTT. Residues: CASSYEGTNTGELFF.

The chain employs TRBV28 and TRBJ2-1; TRBD1 matches at 7 bases. This CDR3 contains 14 residues. Germline CDR1 is MDHEN and CDR2 is SYDVKM. The trim removed 6 bases at V and 4 bases at J, leaving 6 bases unmatched. The CDR3 is CASSSGQTYNEQFF. The CDR3 coding sequence is TGTGCCAGCAGCTCGGGACAGACTTACAATGAGCAGTTCTTC.

This chain uses TRBV10-3 with TRBJ2-1; 11 bases map to TRBD1. The CDR3 is made up of 15 amino acids. Losses at the gene ends were 6 bases for V and 4 bases for J; bases not matched to a gene: 5. The germline V gene encodes CDR1 ENHRY and CDR2 SYGVKD. The CDR3 nucleotides are TGTGCCATCAGCCCCGGGACAGGGGGATACAATGAGCAGTTCTTC. Translation: CAISPGTGGYNEQFF.

The rearrangement links TRBV13 to TRBJ2-3, with 8 bases identical to TRBD1. The CDR3 is 14 amino acids. The V and J ends lost 3 bases and 6 bases, in that order; junction bases with no gene match: 5. Germline V lookup: CDR1 PRHDT, CDR2 FYEKMQ (reference sequence). CDR3 in amino acids: CASSFKDRADTQYF. The CDR3 DNA is TGTGCCAGCAGCTTCAAGGACAGGGCGGATACGCAGTATTTT.

This sequence joins TRBV11-2 and TRBJ2-3; the match to TRBD2 covers 12 bases. This CDR3 comprises 16 residues. J was trimmed by 4 bases and V by 3 bases; bases with no gene match: 5. Germline CDR1 reads SGHAT; CDR2 reads FQNNGV. The CDR3, as DNA: TGTGCCAGCAGCTTCACTAGCGGGGGGACGTCAGATACGCAGTATTTT. It codes for CASSFTSGGTSDTQYF.

The chain uses TRBV6-1 and TRBJ1-6; 7 positions agree with TRBD1. V lost 1 base and J lost 6; bases outside the gene matches: 3. In germline, CDR1 is MNHNS, CDR2 SASEGT. The CDR3 is made up of 15 amino acids. In DNA form, the CDR3 reads TGTGCCAGCAGTGAAGGGGACAGACCTAATTCACCCCTCCACTTT. Translation: CASSEGDRPNSPLHF.

This clone was seen a single time. The chain recombines TRBV6-1 with TRBJ1-6; 9 bases map to TRBD1. The CDR3 totals 15 residues. In germline, CDR1 is MNHNS, CDR2 SASEGT. V lost 1 base to trimming and J lost 9 bases; unmatched junction nucleotides: 4. CDR3 amino acids: CASSEGTGVVSPLHF. DNA for the CDR3: TGTGCCAGCAGTGAAGGGACAGGGGTTGTTTCACCCCTCCACTTT.

The chain has TRBV4-1 and TRBJ2-3, with a weak D call TRBD2 (7 bases). The germline gives CDR1 MGHRA, CDR2 YSYEKL. The CDR3 runs to 15 residues. The V and J ends lost 4 bases and 2 bases respectively, with 13 bases between them. The CDR3 DNA follows: TGCGCCAGCAGCCGCGGGGGCCCGGACACAGATACGCAGTATTTT. Protein: CASSRGGPDTDTQYF.

The chain joins TRBV10-3 to TRBJ1-6, with D tentatively TRBD1 (5 bases). Germline assignment: CDR1 ENHRY and CDR2 SYGVKD. The CDR3 is made up of 13 amino acids. With 2 bases removed from V and 10 bases from J, the gap between germline ends came to 9 bases. The CDR3 DNA reads as TGTGCCATCAGTGAGGGGACGGGGTCACCCCTCCACTTT. It translates to CAISEGTGSPLHF.

V is TRBV29-1 and J is TRBJ2-5; tentatively, D is TRBD2 (6 bases). Trimming left V 4 bases short and J 4 bases short, with 7 bases between. From germline, CDR1 is SQVTM and CDR2 ANQGSEA. CDR3 length: 11 residues. DNA for the CDR3: TGCAGCGTTGTGGAGGGAGAGACCCAGTACTTC. It specifies CSVVEGETQYF.

The chain is built from TRBV5-1 and TRBJ2-7; a possible D gene is TRBD2 (5 bases). CDR1 and CDR2 from the germline V gene are SGHRS and YFSETQ. This CDR3 comprises 11 residues. Trimming cost V 4 bases and J 9 bases, with 11 bases left between them. CDR3 coding DNA: TGCGCCAGCAGCGGGGAGTGGGGGCAGTACTTC. This codes for CASSGEWGQYF.

This clone was detected only once. The J gene is TRBJ2-3, the V gene TRBV7-9; the match to TRBD2 covers 7 bases. The CDR3 extends over 14 amino acids. Trimming took 5 bases from V and 5 from J; bases not matched to a gene: 7. CDR1 is SEHNR, CDR2 FQNEAQ, per germline (reference sequence). CDR3: CASSHSGSGDTQYF. The CDR3 DNA reads TGTGCCAGCAGCCATAGCGGGTCTGGAGATACGCAGTATTTT.

The rearrangement links TRBV18 to TRBJ2-7; either TRBD1 or TRBD2 may supply D (5 bases each). The CDR3 has 15 amino acids. V dropped 3 bases and J dropped 3 bases, with 15 bases sitting between them. Germline CDR1 reads KGHSH; CDR2 reads LQKENI. In nucleotides, the CDR3 is TGTGCCAGCTCACCTGGGGACCCCCAGTTCTACGAGCAGTACTTC. Encoded protein: CASSPGDPQFYEQYF.

The V gene is TRBV5-1, the J gene TRBJ2-7; TRBD1 agrees at 9 bases. The germline gives CDR1 SGHRS, CDR2 YFSETQ. The CDR3 is made up of 15 amino acids. V shed 4 bases and J 6 bases; nucleotides not matched to a gene: 11. For the CDR3, the DNA is TGCGCCAGCAGCCTTACGGGACAGGGAGGATCCGAGCAGTACTTC. It translates to CASSLTGQGGSEQYF.

J is TRBJ1-4 and V is TRBV6-5; possibly TRBD1 for D (6 bases). Trimming removed 8 bases at V and 10 bases at J, with 14 bases between. Germline loops: CDR1 MNHEY, CDR2 SVGAGI. This CDR3 spans 12 amino acids. The CDR3: CASGQGSRKLFF. CDR3 DNA sequence: TGTGCCAGCGGGCAGGGGTCGAGAAAACTGTTTTTT.

This chain links TRBV30 with TRBJ2-5; TRBD2 matches 13 bases. Trimming took 0 bases from V and 1 from J; bases not matched to a gene: 5. Germline CDR1 and CDR2: GTSNPN and SVGIG (reference sequence). The CDR3 loop spans 17 amino acids. The CDR3 loop is CAWSVQRTSGSQETQYF. The CDR3 DNA sequence: TGTGCCTGGAGTGTACAGCGGACTAGCGGGAGCCAAGAGACCCAGTACTTC.

This clone appeared a single time. Other DNA sequences in the same sample also yield this CDR3. V and J are TRBV10-1 and TRBJ1-6, with 7 bases lining up with TRBD1. This CDR3 has 14 amino acids. The V gene end was trimmed by 6 bases and the J gene end by 6 bases; junction bases not matched to a gene: 5. The V gene's germline CDR1 is WNHNN and CDR2 SYGVQD (reference sequence). CDR3 region: CASSSGTANSPLHF. The CDR3 DNA reads as TGCGCCAGCAGCTCCGGGACAGCTAATTCACCCCTCCACTTT.

The chain links TRBV12-5 to TRBJ2-5; TRBD2 might be the D (5 bases). Germline V gene sequence: CDR1 LGHNT, CDR2 FRNRAP. V was trimmed by 10 bases and J by 5 bases, leaving 17 bases between them. The CDR3 consists of 13 residues. The CDR3 DNA follows: TGTGCTACCTCTTCGGGGAATGCGGAGACCCAGTACTTC. Amino acid sequence: CATSSGNAETQYF.

The rearrangement uses TRBV10-3 and TRBJ1-4; TRBD1 is a possible D gene (5 bases). The CDR3 is 14 amino acids. Germline V gives CDR1 ENHRY, CDR2 SYGVKD. Trimming shortened V by 6 bases and J by 6 bases, and 14 bases separated the two germline ends. The CDR3 region is CAIRPGTVDEKLFF. In DNA, the CDR3 is TGTGCCATCAGGCCGGGGACGGTCGATGAAAAACTGTTTTTT.

V is TRBV2 and J is TRBJ2-5; D tentatively reads TRBD1 or TRBD2 (6 bases each). This CDR3 contains 15 residues. Trimming stripped 7 bases from V and 7 bases from J, with 22 bases between. Germline V CDR1 and CDR2: SNHLY, FYNNEI. The CDR3 here is CASTTSGQPEGTQYF. The CDR3 DNA reads TGTGCCAGCACCACATCTGGACAGCCGGAGGGGACCCAGTACTTC.